This T cell receptor (beta chain) derives from a study of response to subunit inactivated influenza vaccine. This CDR3 comprises 12 residues. Trimming took 4 bases from V and 4 from J, leaving 5 bases between them. The germline V gene encodes CDR1 KGHDR and CDR2 SFDVKD. MiXCR was run by TCRdb on the RT-PCR reads, yielding one entry per CDR3 protein. Found here are some 570,000 distinct CDR3 sequences, approximately 11% of them singletons; the top ten hold roughly 11%. These data were likewise used in another study, on T cells expressing NK-cell markers. From that second work: With UMIs, 5'RACE template switching was used to make TCR beta cDNA.

The source material was PBMCs from blood, sampled on the day of vaccination. The chain recombines TRBV24-1 with TRBJ2-3; D not resolved. This sequence was found in a man aged 50-59 years who received an inactivated influenza vaccine. The CDR3, as DNA: TGTGCCACCAGTGACCGCCCAGATACGCAGTATTTT. Amino acid sequence: CATSDRPDTQYF.